A single sample is the source of the 22 T cell receptor beta chains below, sequenced in a study of shared clonotypes between healthy human individuals (dated by TCRdb to about 2020). Receptors were amplified or captured by the immunoSEQ multiplex PCR assay. The immuneACCESS repertoire file appears here via TCRdb, limited to in-frame rearrangements. These files lack a portion of the clones; in checked studies, under half of the deficit traces to unresolved V genes, and the cause of the others is not known. The sample has about 87,000 clones on record, less than 60% of them singletons. The top ten hold approximately 16% of the sample. Sequencing was performed on PBMCs. All receptors derive from a woman aged 40 to 50 in good health. Some clones in this sample may be carry-over from other donors' samples.

To note about this clone: A much more abundant neighbour one base away suggests this may be a read error. The sample holds other DNA sequences that translate to the same CDR3. The CDR3 region has the DNA TGCGCCAGCAGTCATGGACTAGCGGACCTCAATGAGCAGTTCTTC. Residues: CASSHGLADLNEQFF. The chain combines TRBV10-2 with TRBJ2-1; 10 bases fit TRBD2. J lost 6 bases, V lost 5 bases, and 7 bases had no gene match. CDR3 length: 15 amino acids. Per the germline V gene, CDR1 is WSHSY and CDR2 is SAAADI.

About this clone: Possible read error: a much larger clone is one base away. The sample carries other DNA sequences with the same CDR3. V and J are TRBV27 and TRBJ2-2; D is unclear. The CDR3 length is 13 residues. V was cut by 3 bases and J by 7 bases, with 9 bases left in between. Germline CDR1 is MNHEY and CDR2 is SMNVEV (reference sequence). For the CDR3, the DNA is TGTGCCAGCAGTTTGGTCGTCGGCGGGGAGCTGTTTTTT. Amino acid sequence: CASSLVVGGELFF.

The chain couples TRBV5-6 to TRBJ1-2; TRBD1 might be the D (6 bases). The CDR3 extends over 13 amino acids. Germline V CDR1 and CDR2: SGHDT, YYEEEE. Trimming stripped 4 bases from V and 9 bases from J, with 16 bases between. The DNA of the CDR3 is TGTGCCAGCAGCCCCGGACAGTATGCTCGCTACACCTTC. It specifies CASSPGQYARYTF.

The gene calls are TRBV7-6 and TRBJ2-5; the D gene could be TRBD1 or TRBD2 (5 bases each). CDR1 SGHVS and CDR2 FNYEAQ come from the germline V gene. The CDR3 has 13 amino acids. The V and J ends lost 5 bases and 4 bases respectively, with 11 bases between them. The CDR3 region is CASSPERGETQYF. CDR3 nucleotide sequence: TGTGCCAGCAGCCCTGAGAGGGGAGAGACCCAGTACTTC.

This sequence joins TRBV19 and TRBJ2-2, with D perhaps matching TRBD1 or TRBD2 (5 bases each). Trimming took off 6 bases at V and 4 bases at J, with 6 bases between the two ends. Germline-derived CDR1 and CDR2 are LNHDA and SQIVND (reference sequence). This CDR3 comprises 12 residues. The CDR3 sequence is CASSGTTGELFF. CDR3 in DNA: TGTGCCAGTAGCGGGACCACCGGGGAGCTGTTTTTT.

This clone was counted once. A read error likely explains this, since a far larger clone differs by one base. The J gene is TRBJ2-7, the V gene TRBV4-3; TRBD1 agrees at 7 bases. Germline loops: CDR1 LGHNA, CDR2 YSLEER. The trim removed 6 bases at V and 3 bases at J, leaving 8 bases unmatched. The CDR3 covers 14 residues. CDR3 sequence (DNA): TGCGCCAGCAGACAACAGGGGTCCGGCTACGAGCAGTACTTC. As protein: CASRQQGSGYEQYF.

This clone occurred many times. The same CDR3 can be traced to other DNA sequences in this sample. The genes are TRBV7-3 and TRBJ2-3, with D perhaps TRBD1 or TRBD2 (5 bases each). Germline V gene sequence: CDR1 SGHTA, CDR2 FQGTGA. The CDR3 runs 14 residues. The germline V and J ends were trimmed by 2 bases and 1 base, with 7 bases remaining between them. The CDR3 nucleotides are TGTGCCAGCAGCTTACAGGGAGGCACAGATACGCAGTATTTT. Its translation: CASSLQGGTDTQYF.

V usage is TRBV28 and J usage is TRBJ1-5, with D maybe TRBD1 (5 bases). With 6 bases removed from V and 5 bases from J, the gap between germline ends came to 14 bases. This CDR3 is 14 amino acids long. Germline CDR1 MDHEN, CDR2 SYDVKM. CDR3 loop: CASSLHGGDQPQHF. DNA of the CDR3: TGTGCCAGCAGCCTGCACGGGGGGGATCAGCCCCAGCATTTT.

This rearrangement joins TRBV4-1 to TRBJ1-2; D is perhaps TRBD1 (6 bases). CDR1 is MGHRA, CDR2 YSYEKL, per germline. The CDR3 runs to 16 residues. V shed 1 base and J shed 2 bases, with 14 bases lying between them. The CDR3 loop reads CASSQGPDRSNYGYTF. CDR3 in DNA: TGCGCCAGCAGCCAAGGACCTGACAGGAGCAACTATGGCTACACCTTC.

This clone showed up many times. The chain recombines TRBV2 with TRBJ2-2; D is undetermined. V was trimmed by 8 bases and J by 6 bases, leaving 10 bases between them. The CDR3 sequence is 12 residues long. The germline V gene has CDR1 SNHLY and CDR2 FYNNEI. CDR3 residues: CASDFMAGELFF. DNA for the CDR3: TGTGCCAGCGATTTTATGGCCGGGGAGCTGTTTTTT.

The chain carries TRBV29-1 and TRBJ2-7; tentatively, D is TRBD1 (5 bases). Germline V CDR1 and CDR2: SQVTM, ANQGSEA. The CDR3 covers 12 residues. V lost 5 bases and J lost 4, with 12 bases in between. The CDR3 reads CSVRAGMYEQYF. CDR3 coding DNA: TGCAGCGTTAGGGCAGGGATGTACGAGCAGTACTTC.

The table lists this clone with many counts. Sequence at one end of the junction differs from germline and may be a read error. This rearrangement joins TRBV29-1 to TRBJ1-1; possible D gene TRBD1, 5 bases. Germline lookup yields CDR1 SQVTM and CDR2 ANQGSEA. The CDR3 has 11 residues. CDR3 DNA sequence: TGCAGCGTTGCAGGGAACACTGAAGCTTGCTTT. Encoded protein: CSVAGNTEACF.

Of note for this clone: The same CDR3 is also encoded by other DNA sequences in this sample. V usage is TRBV5-6 and J usage is TRBJ2-7, with D uncertain. Between the trimmed V and J ends, which lost 4 bases and 1 base, there was a span of 9 bases. The CDR3 runs to 13 residues. Germline CDR1 and CDR2: SGHDT and YYEEEE. The CDR3, as DNA: TGTGCCAGCAGCCCAAGTCATTCCTACGAGCAGTACTTC. This codes for CASSPSHSYEQYF.

This clone has only one observation. The V gene is TRBV5-1, the J gene TRBJ2-7, with 14 bases lining up with TRBD2. The trim removed 4 bases at V and 4 bases at J, leaving 13 bases unmatched. Germline V gives CDR1 SGHRS, CDR2 YFSETQ. There are 18 residues in the CDR3. DNA for the CDR3: TGCGCCAGCAGCAGAGGGACTAGCGGGAGTCCTTCCTCTTACGAGCAGTACTTC. This sequence encodes CASSRGTSGSPSSYEQYF.

V is TRBV5-5 and J is TRBJ2-7; a possible D gene is TRBD2 (6 bases). The CDR3 runs to 13 residues. CDR1 is SGHKS, CDR2 YYEKEE, per germline (reference sequence). V gave up 1 base and J gave up 9 bases, with 14 bases separating them. CDR3 in amino acids: CASSLYQGGAQYF. The CDR3 DNA sequence: TGTGCCAGCAGCTTGTACCAGGGAGGCGCGCAGTACTTC.

This clone was seen a handful of times. The chain combines TRBV7-9 with TRBJ2-2; D gene unclear. The length of the CDR3 is 12 residues. V lost 3 bases, J lost 7 bases, and 6 bases lay in between. Germline assignment: CDR1 SEHNR and CDR2 FQNEAQ (reference sequence). The CDR3 DNA is TGTGCCAGCAGCTTGGAGAACGGGGAGCTGTTTTTT. Protein: CASSLENGELFF. The full variable domain, completed using reference TRBV7-9 and TRBJ2-2, is DTGVSQNPRHKITKRGQNVTFRCDPISEHNRLYWYRQTLGQGPEFLTYFQNEAQLEKSRLLSDRFSAERPKGSFSTLEIQRTEQGDSAMYLCASSLENGELFFGEGSRLTVL.

In its sample, this clone was seen a few times. This sequence joins TRBV10-3 and TRBJ2-7; D unresolved. This CDR3 region has 15 residues. From germline, CDR1 is ENHRY and CDR2 SYGVKD. V was clipped by 0 bases and J by 2 bases, with 11 bases between them. As DNA, the CDR3 is TGTGCCATCAGTGAGTCGACGGCGGTAACCTACGAGCAGTACTTC. Amino acid sequence: CAISESTAVTYEQYF.

The table lists this clone with a count of one. The chain employs TRBV7-9 and TRBJ2-7; TRBD1 matches 7 bases. The V gene's germline CDR1 is SEHNR and CDR2 FQNEAQ (reference sequence). The CDR3 has 14 residues. J lost 0 bases, V lost 5 bases, and 4 bases had no gene match. Here the CDR3 reads CASSRQGNSYEQYF. The CDR3 DNA reads as TGTGCCAGCAGCCGACAGGGAAACTCCTACGAGCAGTACTTC.

The rearrangement uses TRBV4-1 and TRBJ2-2, with TRBD1 as a possible D gene (5 bases). V lost 1 base and J 5 bases, leaving 17 bases between the germline ends. This CDR3 spans 17 amino acids. Germline CDR1 is MGHRA and CDR2 is YSYEKL. Here the CDR3 DNA reads TGCGCCAGCAGCCAAGTGGGGCCTGGGGTTGGTACCGGGGAGCTGTTTTTT. Residues: CASSQVGPGVGTGELFF.

The V call is TRBV15, the J call TRBJ2-1, with TRBD1 as a possible D gene (6 bases). This CDR3 comprises 13 residues. Germline CDR1 is LNHNV and CDR2 is YYDKDF (reference sequence). Trimming stripped 8 bases from V and 4 bases from J, with 12 bases between. The CDR3 region is CATASRGYNEQFF. The DNA of the CDR3 is TGTGCCACCGCCTCCAGGGGATACAATGAGCAGTTCTTC.

This clone was seen once. The chain couples TRBV6-6 to TRBJ1-1, with TRBD1 matching over 7 bases. V shed 0 bases, J shed 5 bases, and the junction held 6 bases outside the gene matches. The CDR3 extends over 15 amino acids. Germline lookup yields CDR1 MNHNY and CDR2 SVGAGI (reference sequence). CDR3 bases: TGTGCCAGCAGTTACTCGGGACAGTCAAGGACTGAAGCTTTCTTT. It specifies CASSYSGQSRTEAFF.

V usage is TRBV6-1 and J usage is TRBJ2-1, with 10 positions matching TRBD2. CDR3 length: 13 amino acids. Losses at the gene ends were 10 bases for V and 4 bases for J; bases not matched to a gene: 4. Germline CDR1 is MNHNS and CDR2 is SASEGT. The CDR3 DNA is TGTGCCACAGGGACTAGCGAGTACAATGAGCAGTTCTTC. It encodes CATGTSEYNEQFF.